The clone carrying this TCR beta chain was seen repeatedly, ten times or more. This sample was included in a study of human T cells and chemical hapten exposure. Total RNA was isolated from unfractionated whole blood. TCRdb re-called the 5' RACE reads with MiXCR, one entry per CDR3 protein. Among about 140,000 distinct CDR3 sequences listed, approximately 4% were seen once. V lost 2 bases and J 6 bases, leaving 11 bases between the germline ends. Looked up from germline, CDR1 is GTSNPN and CDR2 is SVGIG (reference sequence). This CDR3 has 12 residues. The chain employs TRBV30 and TRBJ2-7; perhaps TRBD1 as D (6 bases). The origin of this receptor is a female donor in good health. The CDR3: CAWSPGAGEQYF. DNA for the CDR3: TGTGCCTGGAGTCCAGGGGCAGGCGAGCAGTACTTC. Full variable domain (missing parts from reference TRBV30 and TRBJ2-7): SQTIHQWPATLVQPVGSPLSLECTVEGTSNPNLYWYRQAAGRGLQLLFYSVGIGQISSEVPQNLSASRPQDRQFILSSKKLLLSDSGFYLCAWSPGAGEQYFGPGTRLTVT.